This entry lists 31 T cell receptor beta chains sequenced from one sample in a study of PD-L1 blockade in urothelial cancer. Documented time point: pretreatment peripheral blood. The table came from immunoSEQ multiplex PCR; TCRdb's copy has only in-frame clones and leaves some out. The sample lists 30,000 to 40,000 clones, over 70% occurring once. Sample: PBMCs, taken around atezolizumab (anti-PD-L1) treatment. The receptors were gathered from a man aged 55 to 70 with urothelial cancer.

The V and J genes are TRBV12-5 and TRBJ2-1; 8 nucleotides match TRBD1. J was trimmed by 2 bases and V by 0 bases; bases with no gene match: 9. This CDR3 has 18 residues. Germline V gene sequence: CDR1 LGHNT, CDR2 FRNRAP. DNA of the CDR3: TGTGCTAGTGGTTTGGTAAGGGACAGGTCCCCCCCCTACAATGAGCAGTTCTTC. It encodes CASGLVRDRSPPYNEQFF.

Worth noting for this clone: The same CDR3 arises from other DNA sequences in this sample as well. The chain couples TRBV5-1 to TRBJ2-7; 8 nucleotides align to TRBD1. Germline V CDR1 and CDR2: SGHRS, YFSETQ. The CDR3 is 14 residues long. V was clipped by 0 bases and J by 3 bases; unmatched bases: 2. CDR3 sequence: CASSLGGQGYEQYF. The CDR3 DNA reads TGCGCCAGCAGCTTGGGAGGACAGGGCTACGAGCAGTACTTC.

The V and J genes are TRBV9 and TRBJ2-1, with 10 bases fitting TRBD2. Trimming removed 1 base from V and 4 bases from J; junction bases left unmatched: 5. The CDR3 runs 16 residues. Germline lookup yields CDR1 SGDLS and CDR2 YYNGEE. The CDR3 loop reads CASSVTSGMGYNEQFF. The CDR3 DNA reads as TGTGCCAGCAGCGTAACTAGCGGGATGGGTTACAATGAGCAGTTCTTC.

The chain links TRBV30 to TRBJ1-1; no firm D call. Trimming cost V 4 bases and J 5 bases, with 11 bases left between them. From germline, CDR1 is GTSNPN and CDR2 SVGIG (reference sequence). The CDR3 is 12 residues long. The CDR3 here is CAWTFGSTEAFF. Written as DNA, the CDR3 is TGTGCCTGGACTTTCGGGAGTACTGAAGCTTTCTTT.

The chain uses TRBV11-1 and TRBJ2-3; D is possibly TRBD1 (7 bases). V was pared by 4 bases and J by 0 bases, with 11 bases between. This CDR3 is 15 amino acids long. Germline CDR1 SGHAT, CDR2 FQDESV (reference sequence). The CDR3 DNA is TGTGCCAGCAGCTATTCAGGGGGGAGCACAGATACGCAGTATTTT. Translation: CASSYSGGSTDTQYF.

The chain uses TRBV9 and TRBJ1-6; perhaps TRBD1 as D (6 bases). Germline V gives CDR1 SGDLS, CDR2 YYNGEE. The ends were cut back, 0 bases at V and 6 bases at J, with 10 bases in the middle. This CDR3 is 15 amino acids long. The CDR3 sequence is CASSVERGGNSPLHF. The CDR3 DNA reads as TGTGCCAGCAGCGTAGAGAGGGGGGGTAATTCACCCCTCCACTTT.

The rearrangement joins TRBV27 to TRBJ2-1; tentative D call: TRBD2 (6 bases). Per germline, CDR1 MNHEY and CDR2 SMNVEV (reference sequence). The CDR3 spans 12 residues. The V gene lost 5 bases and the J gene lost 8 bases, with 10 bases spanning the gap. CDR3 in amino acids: CASSPWGDEQFF. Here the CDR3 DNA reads TGTGCCAGCAGTCCATGGGGGGATGAGCAGTTCTTC.

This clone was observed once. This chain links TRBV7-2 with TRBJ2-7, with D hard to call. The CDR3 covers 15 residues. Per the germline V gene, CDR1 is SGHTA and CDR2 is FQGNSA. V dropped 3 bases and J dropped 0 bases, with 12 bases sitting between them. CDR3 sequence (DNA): TGTGCCAGCAGCTTGATAACATGGAGCTCCTACGAGCAGTACTTC. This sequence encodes CASSLITWSSYEQYF.

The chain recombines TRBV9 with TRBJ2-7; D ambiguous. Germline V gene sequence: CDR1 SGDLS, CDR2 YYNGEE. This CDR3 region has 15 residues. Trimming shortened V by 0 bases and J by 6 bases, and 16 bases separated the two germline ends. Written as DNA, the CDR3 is TGTGCCAGCAGCGTAGGTAGAGCCATTACAGCCGAGCAGTACTTC. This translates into CASSVGRAITAEQYF.

The CDR3 loop is CASSPETSGRDTQYF. In nucleotides, the CDR3 is TGTGCCAGCTCACCCGAGACTAGCGGGAGAGATACGCAGTATTTT. This chain uses TRBV18 with TRBJ2-3, with TRBD2 matching 12 bases. V lost 3 bases to trimming and J lost 5 bases; unmatched junction nucleotides: 3. CDR1 and CDR2 (germline): KGHSH, LQKENI. The CDR3 is 15 amino acids.

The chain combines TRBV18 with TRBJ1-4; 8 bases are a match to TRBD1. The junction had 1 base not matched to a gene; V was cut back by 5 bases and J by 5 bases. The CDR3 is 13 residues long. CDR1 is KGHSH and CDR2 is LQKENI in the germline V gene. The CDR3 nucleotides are TGTGCCAGCTCAAGGACAGGGAATGAAAAACTGTTTTTT. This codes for CASSRTGNEKLFF.

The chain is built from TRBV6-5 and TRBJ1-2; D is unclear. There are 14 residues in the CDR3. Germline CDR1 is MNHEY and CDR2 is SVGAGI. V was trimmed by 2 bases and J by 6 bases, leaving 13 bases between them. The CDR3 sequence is CASSYTEGTDGYTF. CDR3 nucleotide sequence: TGTGCCAGCAGTTACACGGAGGGTACAGATGGCTACACCTTC.

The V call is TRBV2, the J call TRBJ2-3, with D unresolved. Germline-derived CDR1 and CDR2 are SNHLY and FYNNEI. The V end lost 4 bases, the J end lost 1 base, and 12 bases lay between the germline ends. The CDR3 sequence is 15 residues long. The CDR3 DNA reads TGTGCCAGCAGTGGATGGCCTCTCGGCACAGATACGCAGTATTTT. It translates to CASSGWPLGTDTQYF.

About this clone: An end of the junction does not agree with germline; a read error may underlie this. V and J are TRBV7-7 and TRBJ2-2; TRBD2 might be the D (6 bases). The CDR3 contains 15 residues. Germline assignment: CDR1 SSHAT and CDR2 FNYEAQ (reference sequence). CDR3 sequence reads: CASSLGTGNTGELFF. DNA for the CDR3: TGTGCTAGCAGCTTAGGGACTGGGAACACCGGGGAGCTGTTTTTT.

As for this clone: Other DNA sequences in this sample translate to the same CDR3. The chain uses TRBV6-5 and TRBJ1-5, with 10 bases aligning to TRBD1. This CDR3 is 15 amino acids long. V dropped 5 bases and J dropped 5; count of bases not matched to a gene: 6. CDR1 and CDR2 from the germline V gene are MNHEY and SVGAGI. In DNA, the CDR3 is TGTGCCAGCAGTCCGACAGGGGGCTTGGATCAGCCCCAGCATTTT. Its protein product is CASSPTGGLDQPQHF.

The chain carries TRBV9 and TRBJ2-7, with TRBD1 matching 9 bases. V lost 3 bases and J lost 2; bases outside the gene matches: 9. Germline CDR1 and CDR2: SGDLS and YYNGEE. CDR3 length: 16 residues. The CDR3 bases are TGTGCCAGCAGCGCAACTCCCGGGACAGGGACCTACGAGCAGTACTTC. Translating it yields CASSATPGTGTYEQYF.

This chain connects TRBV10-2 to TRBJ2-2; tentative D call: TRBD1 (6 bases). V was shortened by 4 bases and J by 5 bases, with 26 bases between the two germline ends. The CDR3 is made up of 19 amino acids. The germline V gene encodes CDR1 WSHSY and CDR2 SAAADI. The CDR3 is CASSAYRFGSERGTGELFF. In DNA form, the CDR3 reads TGCGCCAGCAGTGCATACAGGTTCGGCTCGGAAAGGGGGACCGGGGAGCTGTTTTTT.

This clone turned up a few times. The CDR3 is CASSPEGLAGYEQYF. CDR3 bases: TGTGCCAGCTCTCCCGAGGGACTAGCGGGATACGAGCAGTACTTC. The genes are TRBV9 and TRBJ2-7, with 13 bases identical to TRBD2. Trimming cost V 7 bases and J 4 bases; bases outside gene matches: 8. This CDR3 is built from 15 residues. CDR1 SGDLS and CDR2 YYNGEE come from the germline V gene.

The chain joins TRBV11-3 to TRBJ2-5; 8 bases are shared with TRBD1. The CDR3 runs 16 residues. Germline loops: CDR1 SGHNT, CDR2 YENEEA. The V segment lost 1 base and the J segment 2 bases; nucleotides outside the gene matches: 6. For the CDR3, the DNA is TGTGCCAGCAGCTTAGGCTACAGGGGGGTGCAAGAGACCCAGTACTTC. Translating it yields CASSLGYRGVQETQYF. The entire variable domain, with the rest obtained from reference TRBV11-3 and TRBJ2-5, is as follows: EAGVVQSPRYKIIEKKQPVAFWCNPISGHNTLYWYLQNLGQGPELLIRYENEEAVDDSQLPKDRFSAERLKGVDSTLKIQPAELGDSAVYLCASSLGYRGVQETQYFGPGTRLLVL.

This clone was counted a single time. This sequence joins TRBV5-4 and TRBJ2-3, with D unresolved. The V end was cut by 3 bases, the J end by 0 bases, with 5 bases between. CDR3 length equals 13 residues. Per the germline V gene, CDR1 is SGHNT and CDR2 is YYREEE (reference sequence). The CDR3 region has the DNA TGTGCCAGCAGCTCGAGTAGCACAGATACGCAGTATTTT. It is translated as CASSSSSTDTQYF.

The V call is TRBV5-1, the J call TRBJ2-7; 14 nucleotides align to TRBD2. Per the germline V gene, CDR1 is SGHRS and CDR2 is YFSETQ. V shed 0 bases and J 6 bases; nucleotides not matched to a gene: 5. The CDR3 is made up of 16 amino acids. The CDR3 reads CASSLVQTSGRAEQYF. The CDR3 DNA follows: TGCGCCAGCAGCTTGGTGCAGACTAGCGGGAGGGCCGAGCAGTACTTC.

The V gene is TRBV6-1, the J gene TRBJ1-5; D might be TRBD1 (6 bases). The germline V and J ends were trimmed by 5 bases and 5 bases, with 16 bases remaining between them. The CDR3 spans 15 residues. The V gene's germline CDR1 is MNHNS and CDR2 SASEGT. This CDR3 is CASSQNRVRDQPQHF. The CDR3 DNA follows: TGTGCCAGCAGTCAAAACAGGGTACGGGATCAGCCCCAGCATTTT.

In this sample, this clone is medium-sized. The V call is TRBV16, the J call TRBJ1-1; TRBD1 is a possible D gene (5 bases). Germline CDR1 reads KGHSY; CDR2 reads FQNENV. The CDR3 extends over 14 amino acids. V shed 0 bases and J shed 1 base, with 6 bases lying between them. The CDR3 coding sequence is TGTGCCAGCAGCCAATCCGGGGGGAACACTGAAGCTTTCTTT. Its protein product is CASSQSGGNTEAFF.

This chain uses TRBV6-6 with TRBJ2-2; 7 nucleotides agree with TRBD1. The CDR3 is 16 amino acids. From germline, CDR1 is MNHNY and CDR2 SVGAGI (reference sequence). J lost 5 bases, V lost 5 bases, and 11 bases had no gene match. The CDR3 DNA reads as TGTGCCAGCAGTCAAAGACAGGGTCCTGGAACCGGGGAGCTGTTTTTT. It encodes CASSQRQGPGTGELFF.

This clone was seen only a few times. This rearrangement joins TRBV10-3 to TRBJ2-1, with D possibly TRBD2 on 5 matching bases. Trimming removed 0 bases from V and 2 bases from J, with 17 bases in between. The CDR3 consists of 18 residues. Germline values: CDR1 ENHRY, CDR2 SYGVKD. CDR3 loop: CAISESTDSAAAYNEQFF. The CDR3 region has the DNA TGTGCCATCAGTGAGTCGACTGATAGCGCGGCAGCCTACAATGAGCAGTTCTTC.

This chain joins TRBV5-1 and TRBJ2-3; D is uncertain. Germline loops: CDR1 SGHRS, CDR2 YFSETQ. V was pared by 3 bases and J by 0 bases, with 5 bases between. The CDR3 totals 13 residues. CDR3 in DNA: TGCGCCAGCAGCTCACTTAGCACAGATACGCAGTATTTT. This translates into CASSSLSTDTQYF.

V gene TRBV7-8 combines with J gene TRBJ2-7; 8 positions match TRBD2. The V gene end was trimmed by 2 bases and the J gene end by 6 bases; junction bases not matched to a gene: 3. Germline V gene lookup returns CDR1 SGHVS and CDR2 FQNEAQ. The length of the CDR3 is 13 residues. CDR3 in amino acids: CASSLTSGSEQYF. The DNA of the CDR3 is TGTGCCAGCAGCTTAACTAGCGGAAGCGAGCAGTACTTC.

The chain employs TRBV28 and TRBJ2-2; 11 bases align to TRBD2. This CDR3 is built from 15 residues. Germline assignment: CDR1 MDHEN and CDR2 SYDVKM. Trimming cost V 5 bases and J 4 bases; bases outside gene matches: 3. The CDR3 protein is CASSRGTSGTGELFF. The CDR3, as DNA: TGTGCCAGCAGTCGTGGGACTAGCGGCACCGGGGAGCTGTTTTTT.

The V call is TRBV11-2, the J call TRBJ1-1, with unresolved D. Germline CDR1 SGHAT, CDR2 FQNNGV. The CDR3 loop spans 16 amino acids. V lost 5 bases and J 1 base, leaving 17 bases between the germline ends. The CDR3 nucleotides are TGTGCCAGCAGCCCGGCGGAGATACGAGCGAACACTGAAGCTTTCTTT. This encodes CASSPAEIRANTEAFF.

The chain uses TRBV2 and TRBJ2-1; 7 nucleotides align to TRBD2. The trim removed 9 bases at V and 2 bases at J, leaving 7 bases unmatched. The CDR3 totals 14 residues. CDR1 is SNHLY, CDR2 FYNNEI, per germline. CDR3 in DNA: TGTGCCAGTCTTACTAGCGTCGCCTACAATGAGCAGTTCTTC. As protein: CASLTSVAYNEQFF.

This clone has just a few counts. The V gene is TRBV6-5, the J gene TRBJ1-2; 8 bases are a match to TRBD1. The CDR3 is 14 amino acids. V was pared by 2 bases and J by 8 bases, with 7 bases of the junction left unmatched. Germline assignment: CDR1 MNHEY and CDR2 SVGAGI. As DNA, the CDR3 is TGTGCCAGCAGTTACAGGACAGGGAATGGCGGCTACACCTTC. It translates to CASSYRTGNGGYTF.